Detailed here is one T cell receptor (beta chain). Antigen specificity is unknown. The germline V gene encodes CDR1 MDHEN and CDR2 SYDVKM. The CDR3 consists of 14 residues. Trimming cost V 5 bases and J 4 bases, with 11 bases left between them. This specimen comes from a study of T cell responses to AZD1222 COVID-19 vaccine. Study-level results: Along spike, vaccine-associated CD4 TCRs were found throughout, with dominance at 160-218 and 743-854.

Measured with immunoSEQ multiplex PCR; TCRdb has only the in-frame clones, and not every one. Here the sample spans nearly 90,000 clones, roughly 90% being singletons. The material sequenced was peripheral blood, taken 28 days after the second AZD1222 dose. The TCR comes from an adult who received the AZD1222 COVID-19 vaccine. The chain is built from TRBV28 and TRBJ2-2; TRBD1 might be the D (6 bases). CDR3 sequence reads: CASSRQVSTGELFF. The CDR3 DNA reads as TGTGCCAGCAGTCGACAGGTTTCCACCGGGGAGCTGTTTTTT.